This TCR beta chain was captured in a study of blood T cell repertoires in COVID-19. The overall study: Acute and convalescent COVID-19 specimens originated in the United States, Italy and Spain. PBMCs, B-cell-depleted T cells, or T cells provided the cDNA or gDNA that made up the material.

In the authors' methods: Counts of nucleated cells, estimated from reference gene primer amplification, were obtained. The table came from immunoSEQ multiplex PCR; TCRdb's copy has only in-frame clones and leaves some out. Clone size and the V and J calls come from that table; the DNA yielded D and trimming. The data hold roughly 57,000 clones, with 79% observed a single time. The CDR3 is made up of 14 amino acids. Germline CDR1 reads LNHDA; CDR2 reads SQIVND (reference sequence). V lost 0 bases and J 3 bases, leaving 5 bases between the germline ends. The V gene is TRBV19, the J gene TRBJ2-2; unclear D gene. The specimen sequenced was peripheral blood. The sequence came from a man aged 55-75 years with acute or convalescent COVID-19. The CDR3 nucleotides are TGTGCCAGTAGTATAGAGAGTCACACCGGGGAGCTGTTTTTT. Translated, it gives CASSIESHTGELFF.